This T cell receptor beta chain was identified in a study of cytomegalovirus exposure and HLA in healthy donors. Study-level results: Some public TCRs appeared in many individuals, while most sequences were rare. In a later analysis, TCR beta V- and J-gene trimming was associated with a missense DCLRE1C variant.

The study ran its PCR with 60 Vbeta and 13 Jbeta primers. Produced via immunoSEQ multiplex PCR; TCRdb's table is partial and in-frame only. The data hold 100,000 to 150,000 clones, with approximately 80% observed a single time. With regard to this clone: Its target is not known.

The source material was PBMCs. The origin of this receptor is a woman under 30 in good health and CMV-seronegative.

CDR3 sequence: CAISAGLGQYNQPQHF. As DNA, the CDR3 is TGTGCCATCAGCGCGGGCCTCGGGCAATACAATCAGCCCCAGCATTTT. The chain links TRBV10-3 to TRBJ1-5; D is unclear. V lost 6 bases, J lost 3 bases, and 18 bases lay in between. CDR1 ENHRY and CDR2 SYGVKD come from the germline V gene. This CDR3 has 16 amino acids.